These T cell receptor beta chains were read from a single sample in a study of beta chain features in type 1 diabetes. The method was immunoSEQ multiplex PCR; TCRdb's version includes in-frame clones alone and lacks a portion of them. This table holds approximately 600,000 clones, 9.5% to 15% found once. The sequenced material came from naive CD4+ T cells from blood. The source of these receptors is a young man with type 1 diabetes. The CDR3 runs from the conserved cysteine through the conserved F or W. D genes are given only for firm matches. Only part of the rows carry a size: once, few, many, or a class if the clone is expanded.

v_gene	abundance	d_gene	j_gene	CDR3aa	CDR3nt
TRBV18	few	NA	TRBJ2-7	CASSPGTRTSYEQYF	TGTGCCAGCTCACCAGGGACACGCACGAGCTACGAGCAGTACTTC
TRBV9	few	NA	TRBJ1-5	CASSRAEGNQPQHF	TGTGCCAGCAGCCGGGCCGAGGGCAATCAGCCCCAGCATTTT
TRBV29-1	NA	TRBD1	TRBJ2-6	CSASGTGGANVLTF	TGCAGCGCCTCAGGGACAGGGGGGGCCAACGTCCTGACTTTC
TRBV7-2	NA	NA	TRBJ1-6	CASSWGDETYNSPLHF	TGTGCCAGCAGCTGGGGGGACGAAACGTATAATTCACCCCTCCACTTT
TRBV7-9	few	NA	TRBJ2-7	CASSYSPTYEQYF	TGTGCCAGCAGCTACTCTCCTACCTACGAGCAGTACTTC
TRBV2	NA	TRBD1	TRBJ2-1	CASSEVGGQGRFF	TGTGCCAGCAGTGAGGTCGGGGGACAGGGAAGGTTCTTC
TRBV14	NA	NA	TRBJ1-1	CASSRQRDTEAFF	TGTGCCAGCAGTCGACAGAGGGACACTGAAGCTTTCTTT
TRBV5-4	few	TRBD2	TRBJ2-1	CASSLGLAPNEQFF	TGTGCCAGCAGCTTGGGACTAGCGCCCAATGAGCAGTTCTTC
TRBV7-7	few	NA	TRBJ2-2	CASSLGPGGELFF	TGTGCTAGCAGCTTAGGTCCTGGCGGGGAGCTGTTTTTT
TRBV27	few	TRBD1	TRBJ1-2	CASRDRGLAGYTF	TGTGCCAGCCGAGACAGGGGTTTAGCTGGCTACACCTTC
TRBV28	few	TRBD1	TRBJ1-2	CASSTGQGRGGYTF	TGTGCCAGCAGTACGGGACAGGGGAGAGGAGGCTACACCTTC
TRBV7-2	NA	NA	TRBJ1-6	CASSEQNSPLHF	TGTGCCAGCAGCGAACAGAATTCACCCCTCCACTTT
TRBV11-2	few	NA	TRBJ2-7	CASRSRTDGSSDQYF	TGTGCCAGCAGATCGCGCACGGACGGCTCTTCGGATCAGTACTTC
TRBV9	NA	NA	TRBJ2-3	CASSVEASERTDTQYF	TGTGCCAGCAGCGTAGAGGCTAGCGAGCGCACAGATACGCAGTATTTT
TRBV4-3	NA	TRBD1	TRBJ2-7	CASSPTGQVAYEQYF	TGCGCCAGCAGCCCCACGGGACAGGTTGCCTACGAGCAGTACTTC
TRBV29-1	few	TRBD1	TRBJ2-5	CSVGTDKIQYF	TGCAGCGTGGGGACAGATAAAATCCAGTACTTC
TRBV19	few	TRBD2	TRBJ2-3	CASSIGQPGTSGADTQYF	TGTGCCAGTAGTATTGGGCAGCCCGGGACTAGCGGGGCAGATACGCAGTATTTT
TRBV7-2	few	NA	TRBJ2-3	CASSSDGFTDTQYF	TGTGCCAGCAGCTCGGACGGCTTCACAGATACGCAGTATTTT
TRBV6-5	NA	NA	TRBJ1-2	CASSSDGNYGYTF	TGTGCCAGCAGTTCGGACGGAAACTATGGCTACACCTTC
TRBV7-2	NA	TRBD2	TRBJ2-1	CASSFAAEAGSEQFF	TGTGCCAGCAGCTTTGCCGCTGAAGCGGGGAGTGAGCAGTTCTTC
TRBV11-1	few	NA	TRBJ1-4	CASSLPGQSEKLFF	TGTGCCAGCAGCTTACCAGGACAGTCCGAAAAACTGTTTTTT
TRBV7-9	NA	NA	TRBJ2-6	CASSDSSGANVLTF	TGTGCCAGCAGCGACAGCTCTGGGGCCAACGTCCTGACTTTC
TRBV14	few	NA	TRBJ1-3	CASDNSGSGNTIYF	TGTGCCAGCGATAATTCCGGGTCTGGAAACACCATATATTTT
TRBV7-9	few	NA	TRBJ1-5	CASSWGGAQPQHF	TGTGCCAGCAGCTGGGGGGGAGCCCAGCCCCAGCATTTT
TRBV6-5	few	NA	TRBJ2-1	CASSRVLSAHEQFF	TGTGCCAGCAGCAGGGTACTCTCGGCTCATGAGCAGTTCTTC
TRBV7-2	few	NA	TRBJ2-1	CASSLDVGRGQFF	TGTGCCAGCAGCTTAGATGTGGGGCGCGGGCAGTTCTTC
TRBV7-2	few	NA	TRBJ1-2	CASSLTQSRGYTF	TGTGCCAGCAGCTTAACACAGTCGCGTGGCTACACCTTC
TRBV30	NA	TRBD1	TRBJ2-7	CAWSVGTGEFNEQYF	TGTGCCTGGAGTGTTGGGACAGGGGAGTTTAACGAGCAGTACTTC
TRBV19	NA	NA	TRBJ1-6	CASSISEAGLGRNSPLHF	TGTGCCAGTAGTATTTCTGAAGCGGGGCTTGGAAGGAATTCACCCCTCCACTTT
TRBV18	few	NA	TRBJ1-2	CASSPSSLQEYGYTF	TGTGCCAGCTCACCAAGTTCGCTCCAGGAGTATGGCTACACCTTC
TRBV6-5	NA	TRBD2	TRBJ2-3	CASRQLAEGGDTQYF	TGTGCCAGCAGGCAACTAGCGGAGGGTGGAGATACGCAGTATTTT
TRBV18	few	NA	TRBJ2-3	CASSPGTHMGPDTQYF	TGTGCCAGCTCACCCGGGACTCACATGGGGCCAGATACGCAGTATTTT
TRBV11-2	NA	NA	TRBJ2-7	CASSTYRTAEQYF	TGTGCCAGCAGCACTTACCGGACAGCCGAGCAGTACTTC
TRBV7-2	NA	TRBD2	TRBJ2-7	CASSPTRLAGSAYEQYF	TGTGCCAGCAGCCCTACTCGACTAGCGGGTTCCGCCTACGAGCAGTACTTC
TRBV29-1	few	TRBD1	TRBJ1-2	CSVPGQEISNYGYTF	TGCAGCGTGCCCGGACAGGAGATATCTAACTATGGCTACACCTTC
TRBV29-1	NA	NA	TRBJ1-5	CSGKFRDSDQPQHF	TGCAGCGGGAAATTCCGGGACTCGGATCAGCCCCAGCATTTT
TRBV7-9	NA	NA	TRBJ2-3	CASSFSDYTQYF	TGTGCCAGCAGCTTTTCCGATTATACGCAGTATTTT
TRBV6-5	few	NA	TRBJ2-7	CASGTSGEQYF	TGTGCCAGCGGAACTTCGGGCGAGCAGTACTTC
TRBV5-6	NA	NA	TRBJ2-6	CASSLVGQFLSGANVLTF	TGTGCCAGCAGCTTGGTTGGTCAGTTCCTCTCTGGGGCCAACGTCCTGACTTTC
TRBV7-9	NA	NA	TRBJ1-2	CASSPRGDYGYTF	TGTGCCAGCAGCCCCCGTGGGGACTATGGCTACACCTTC
TRBV2	NA	NA	TRBJ2-2	CASSGVRGPGELFF	TGTGCCAGCAGTGGAGTCCGCGGACCCGGGGAGCTGTTTTTT
TRBV27	NA	NA	TRBJ2-2	CASSSRGLPRSTGELFF	TGTGCCAGCAGTTCACGGGGCCTCCCGAGGAGCACCGGGGAGCTGTTTTTT
TRBV7-9	few	NA	TRBJ2-3	CASSPWVPSTDTQYF	TGTGCCAGCAGCCCATGGGTCCCTAGCACAGATACGCAGTATTTT
TRBV27	NA	TRBD1	TRBJ2-7	CASSLEQGRSYEQYF	TGTGCCAGCAGTTTAGAACAGGGGCGCTCCTACGAGCAGTACTTC
TRBV9	few	NA	TRBJ2-2	CASSGFTGLVDTGELFF	TGTGCCAGCAGCGGATTCACAGGGCTGGTGGACACCGGGGAGCTGTTTTTT
TRBV9	NA	NA	TRBJ2-7	CASSPSPSSYEQYF	TGTGCCAGCAGCCCCAGTCCAAGCTCCTACGAGCAGTACTTC
TRBV28	few	NA	TRBJ1-5	CASSSPGADSNQPQHF	TGTGCCAGCAGTTCCCCTGGGGCAGATAGCAATCAGCCCCAGCATTTT
TRBV4-3	few	NA	TRBJ1-5	CASSQDDTYQPQHF	TGCGCCAGCAGCCAAGACGACACCTATCAGCCCCAGCATTTT
TRBV9	NA	NA	TRBJ2-3	CASSPGQDTQYF	TGTGCCAGCAGCCCCGGGCAGGATACGCAGTATTTT
TRBV4-2	NA	NA	TRBJ1-2	CASSQGGQGGNYGYTF	TGTGCCAGCAGCCAAGGGGGGCAGGGAGGGAACTATGGCTACACCTTC
TRBV6-6	NA	NA	TRBJ1-5	CASRRGDQPQHF	TGTGCCAGCAGACGGGGCGATCAGCCCCAGCATTTT
TRBV5-4	NA	TRBD2	TRBJ2-3	CASSPGGGRSTDTQYF	TGTGCCAGCAGCCCGGGCGGGGGTCGGAGCACAGATACGCAGTATTTT
TRBV7-4	NA	NA	TRBJ1-5	CAGLGENQPQHF	TGTGCCGGACTAGGGGAGAATCAGCCCCAGCATTTT
TRBV4-3	NA	TRBD2	TRBJ2-3	CASSQDGGGTTDTQYF	TGCGCCAGCAGCCAAGATGGGGGAGGGACCACAGATACGCAGTATTTT
TRBV7-8	few	TRBD2	TRBJ2-5	CASSPGGEETQYF	TGTGCCAGCAGCCCCGGGGGGGAAGAGACCCAGTACTTC
TRBV9	NA	NA	TRBJ1-1	CASSVEGMNTEAFF	TGTGCCAGCAGCGTAGAGGGCATGAACACTGAAGCTTTCTTT
TRBV6-5	few	NA	TRBJ1-2	CASSYSTPPNYGYTF	TGTGCCAGCAGTTACTCCACACCCCCTAACTATGGCTACACCTTC
TRBV4-3	few	NA	TRBJ2-3	CASSQLPKNPGADTQYF	TGCGCCAGCAGCCAATTGCCTAAAAATCCCGGGGCGGATACGCAGTATTTT